The 5 T cell receptor beta chains below come from one sample, sequenced in a study of beta chain features in type 1 diabetes. Expressed TCRB transcripts were sequenced after all isolated RNA was converted to cDNA. The protocol was immunoSEQ multiplex PCR, while the TCRdb copy is restricted to in-frame clones and leaves out a portion. The data show 970,000 or so clones, 15% to 20% seen once. The sequencing input was naive CD4+ T cells from blood. The receptor source for this set is a woman younger than 30 in good health.

In this sample, this clone turned up a few times. The genes are TRBV7-6 and TRBJ2-2; TRBD2 agrees at 13 bases. Germline V CDR1 and CDR2: SGHVS, FNYEAQ. Losses at the gene ends were 5 bases for V and 8 bases for J; bases not matched to a gene: 11. The length of the CDR3 is 17 residues. Here the CDR3 reads CASSPGLAGVEIGELFF. DNA of the CDR3: TGTGCCAGCAGCCCAGGACTAGCGGGAGTGGAAATTGGGGAGCTGTTTTTT.

This clone was recorded a few times. This chain joins TRBV19 and TRBJ2-1; TRBD2 matches at 10 bases. V lost 5 bases to trimming and J lost 5 bases; unmatched junction nucleotides: 6. The CDR3 extends over 15 amino acids. Germline V gene data show CDR1 as LNHDA and CDR2 as SQIVND (reference sequence). The CDR3 is CASSPLAGANNEQFF. The CDR3 DNA follows: TGTGCCAGTAGTCCTCTAGCGGGGGCTAACAATGAGCAGTTCTTC.

This clone was recorded a few times. This rearrangement joins TRBV9 to TRBJ1-2; the match to TRBD1 covers 9 bases. Germline CDR1 is SGDLS and CDR2 is YYNGEE. The CDR3 sequence is 16 residues long. V lost 0 bases, J lost 8 bases, and 11 bases stayed unmatched. CDR3 coding DNA: TGTGCCAGCAGCGTAGATTTAGGACAGGGGAACTCCGGCTACACCTTC. Its protein product is CASSVDLGQGNSGYTF.

This clone was detected a few times. The chain uses TRBV14 and TRBJ2-1; TRBD2 agrees at 8 bases. J gave up 9 bases and V 4 bases, and 11 bases lay outside the gene matches. This CDR3 is built from 15 residues. Germline CDR1 reads SGHDN; CDR2 reads FVKESK. CDR3 sequence (DNA): TGTGCCAGCAGCCTCCGGGGGACTAGATTCACTGAGCAGTTCTTC. This translates into CASSLRGTRFTEQFF. Variable domain in full (rest from reference TRBV14 and TRBJ2-1): EAGVTQFPSHSVIEKGQTVTLRCDPISGHDNLYWYRRVMGKEIKFLLHFVKESKQDESGMPNNRFLAERTGGTYSTLKVQPAELEDSGVYFCASSLRGTRFTEQFFGPGTRLTVL.

This chain connects TRBV18 to TRBJ2-7, with D unresolved. The V gene's germline CDR1 is KGHSH and CDR2 LQKENI. The CDR3 sequence is 14 residues long. With 2 bases removed from V and 2 bases from J, the gap between germline ends came to 10 bases. This CDR3 is CASSPVGQAYEQYF. CDR3 DNA: TGTGCCAGCTCACCAGTAGGGCAGGCCTACGAGCAGTACTTC.